Presented here are 10 T cell receptor beta chains from one specimen sequenced in a study of beta chain features in type 1 diabetes. Since all of the isolated RNA was reverse transcribed, expressed TCRB transcripts were what got sequenced. Sequenced by immunoSEQ multiplex PCR; TCRdb stores in-frame clones only, minus some. The sample carries around 70,000 clones, just under 50% recorded once. For these receptors, no antigen is known. Study results and caveats: All four CD4+ subsets of Type 1 diabetes patients contained TCRB CDR3s that were moderately but significantly shorter.

Sequenced input: central memory CD4+ T cells from blood. Receptor source: a man aged 30 to 39 with type 1 diabetes.

V usage is TRBV27 and J usage is TRBJ1-4; perhaps TRBD1 as D (5 bases). From germline, CDR1 is MNHEY and CDR2 SMNVEV (reference sequence). Deletions cut 3 bases from V and 8 bases from J, with 13 bases between. The CDR3 consists of 14 residues. CDR3 nucleotide sequence: TGTGCCAGCAGTTTTCAAGGGGTGGGAGAAAAACTGTTTTTT. It is translated as CASSFQGVGEKLFF.

This clone has just a few counts. V and J are TRBV29-1 and TRBJ1-1; TRBD1 aligns across 7 bases. Germline CDR1 SQVTM, CDR2 ANQGSEA. The CDR3 length is 16 residues. The V gene end was trimmed by 3 bases and the J gene end by 11 bases; junction bases not matched to a gene: 21. The CDR3 bases are TGCAGCGTTGACCATGACGCACAGGGGATCGCCCGAAGCGCTTTCTTT. Translated: CSVDHDAQGIARSAFF. Variable domain in full (rest from reference TRBV29-1 and TRBJ1-1): SAVISQKPSRDICQRGTSLTIQCQVDSQVTMMFWYRQQPGQSLTLIATANQGSEATYESGFVIDKFPISRPNLTFSTLTVSNMSPEDSSIYLCSVDHDAQGIARSAFFGQGTRLTVV.

The CDR3 here is CASSLALAEYYEQYF. In nucleotides, the CDR3 is TGTGCCAGCAGCTTGGCGTTGGCGGAATACTACGAGCAGTACTTC. The chain links TRBV11-2 to TRBJ2-7; unclear D gene. Germline loops: CDR1 SGHAT, CDR2 FQNNGV. This CDR3 comprises 15 residues. The ends were cut back, 3 bases at V and 3 bases at J, with 15 bases in the middle.

The chain uses TRBV6-1 and TRBJ1-5; no clear D gene. Germline V gene data show CDR1 as MNHNS and CDR2 as SASEGT. The germline V and J ends were trimmed by 5 bases and 4 bases, with 9 bases remaining between them. The length of the CDR3 is 13 residues. The CDR3 loop reads CASSPRENQPQHF. The CDR3 coding sequence is TGTGCCAGCAGTCCGAGGGAAAATCAGCCCCAGCATTTT.

The J gene is TRBJ2-2, the V gene TRBV2, with 12 bases matching TRBD2. CDR3 size: 15 residues. V lost 6 bases and J lost 6; bases outside the gene matches: 5. CDR1 SNHLY and CDR2 FYNNEI come from the germline V gene. The CDR3 nucleotides read TGTGCCAGCAGCGAGACTAGCGGGAGTCCCGGGGAGCTGTTTTTT. Protein product: CASSETSGSPGELFF.

V usage is TRBV6-1 and J usage is TRBJ2-7, with 9 bases aligning to TRBD2. CDR3 length: 15 residues. V shed 3 bases, J shed 4 bases, and the junction held 7 bases outside the gene matches. The germline CDR1 and CDR2 sequences are MNHNS and SASEGT. This CDR3 is CASSDGGRAGYEQYF. CDR3 in DNA: TGTGCCAGCAGTGATGGCGGGAGGGCCGGATACGAGCAGTACTTC.

The rearrangement uses TRBV5-6 and TRBJ2-6, with a tentative D call TRBD1 (5 bases). The germline gives CDR1 SGHDT, CDR2 YYEEEE. V was clipped by 2 bases and J by 2 bases, with 8 bases between them. The CDR3 is made up of 15 amino acids. CDR3 nucleotide sequence: TGTGCCAGCAGCTTTAGGGGCCCTGGGGCCAACGTCCTGACTTTC. Encoded protein: CASSFRGPGANVLTF.

This clone was observed a handful of times. V gene TRBV10-3 combines with J gene TRBJ2-1; TRBD2 agrees at 12 bases. Germline assignment: CDR1 ENHRY and CDR2 SYGVKD. V gave up 9 bases and J gave up 8 bases; unmatched junction bases: 8. CDR3 size: 14 residues. The CDR3 reads CAIRTSGVLDEQFF. The CDR3 nucleotides read TGTGCCATTAGGACTAGCGGGGTTTTAGATGAGCAGTTCTTC.

The chain uses TRBV18 and TRBJ1-1; D unclear. The V gene lost 6 bases and the J gene lost 4 bases, with 15 bases spanning the gap. The CDR3 runs 14 residues. Germline V gene lookup returns CDR1 KGHSH and CDR2 LQKENI. CDR3 nucleotide sequence: TGTGCCAGCTCCCCCGGGGAAACACCCACTGAAGCTTTCTTT. This translates into CASSPGETPTEAFF.

This clone showed up just a few times. V and J are TRBV5-1 and TRBJ2-3, with 7 bases that match TRBD2. This CDR3 is built from 15 residues. Trimming took 4 bases from V and 1 from J; bases not matched to a gene: 6. Germline V lookup: CDR1 SGHRS, CDR2 YFSETQ. CDR3 residues: CASSPERGGTDTQYF. CDR3 nucleotides: TGCGCCAGCAGCCCGGAGCGGGGCGGCACAGATACGCAGTATTTT.